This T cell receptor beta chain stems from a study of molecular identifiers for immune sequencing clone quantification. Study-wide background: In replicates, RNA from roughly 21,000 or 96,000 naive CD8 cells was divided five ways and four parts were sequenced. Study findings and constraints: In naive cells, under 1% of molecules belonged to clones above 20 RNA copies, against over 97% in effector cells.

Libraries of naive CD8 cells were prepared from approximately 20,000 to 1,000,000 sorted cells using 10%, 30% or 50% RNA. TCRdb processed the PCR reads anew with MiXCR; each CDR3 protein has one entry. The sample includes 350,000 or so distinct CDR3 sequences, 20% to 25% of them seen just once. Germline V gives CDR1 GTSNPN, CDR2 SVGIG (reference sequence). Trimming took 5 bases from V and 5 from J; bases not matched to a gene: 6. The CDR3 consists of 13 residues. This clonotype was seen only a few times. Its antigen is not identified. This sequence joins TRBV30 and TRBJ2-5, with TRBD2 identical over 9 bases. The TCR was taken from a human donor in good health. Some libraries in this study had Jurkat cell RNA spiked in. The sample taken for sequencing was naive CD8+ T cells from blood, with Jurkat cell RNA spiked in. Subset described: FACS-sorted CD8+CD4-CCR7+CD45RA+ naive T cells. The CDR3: CAWLAGDFETQYF. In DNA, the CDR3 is TGTGCCTGGTTAGCGGGAGATTTTGAGACCCAGTACTTC.